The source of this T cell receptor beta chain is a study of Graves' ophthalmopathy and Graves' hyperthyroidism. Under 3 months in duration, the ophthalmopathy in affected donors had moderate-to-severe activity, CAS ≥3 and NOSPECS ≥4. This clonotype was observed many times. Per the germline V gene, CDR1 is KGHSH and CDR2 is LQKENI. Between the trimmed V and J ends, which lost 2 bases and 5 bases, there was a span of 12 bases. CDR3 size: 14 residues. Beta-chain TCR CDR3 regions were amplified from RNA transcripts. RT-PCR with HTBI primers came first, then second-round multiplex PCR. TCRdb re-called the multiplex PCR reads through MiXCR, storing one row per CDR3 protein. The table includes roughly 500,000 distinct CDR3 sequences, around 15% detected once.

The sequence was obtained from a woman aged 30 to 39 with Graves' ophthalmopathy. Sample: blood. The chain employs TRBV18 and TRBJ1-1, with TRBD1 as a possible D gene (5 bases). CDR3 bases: TGTGCCAGCTCACCAGCAGGGATGGGTACTGAAGCTTTCTTT. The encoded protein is CASSPAGMGTEAFF.